One T cell receptor (beta chain) is described in this entry. The entry originates in a study of blood T cell repertoires in COVID-19. The CDR3 loop spans 18 amino acids. Germline loops: CDR1 LNHDA, CDR2 SQIVND (reference sequence). Unmatched junction bases numbered 9, after V lost 6 bases and J lost 0 bases. Original data processing: Amplified reference gene primers provided the basis for estimating nucleated cell counts. This table comes from immunoSEQ multiplex PCR, and its TCRdb copy is limited to in-frame clones, with some not included. D and trimming were read from the DNA, whereas the V and J calls and clone size are those reported in that table. The sample consists of some 120,000 clones, approximately 87% of them appearing once.

The receptor comes from a man in his fifties or sixties with acute or convalescent COVID-19. This chain connects TRBV19 to TRBJ2-1, with 12 bases aligning to TRBD2. Material for sequencing was peripheral blood. CDR3 residues: CASRPLAGGLSSYNEQFF. DNA for the CDR3: TGTGCCAGTAGACCCCTAGCGGGAGGGTTAAGCTCCTACAATGAGCAGTTCTTC.